The 30 T cell receptor beta chains listed next were all sequenced from one sample in a study of blood T cell repertoires in COVID-19. The method was immunoSEQ multiplex PCR; TCRdb's version includes in-frame clones alone and lacks a portion of them. This table holds about 240,000 clones, over 80% found once. Sample: peripheral blood. Receptors were obtained from a man aged 30 to 45 who had recovered from COVID-19.

The rearrangement joins TRBV19 to TRBJ1-2; 12 bases match TRBD1. Germline assignment: CDR1 LNHDA and CDR2 SQIVND (reference sequence). CDR3 length: 14 residues. V dropped 6 bases and J dropped 6; count of bases not matched to a gene: 5. The CDR3 nucleotides read TGTGCCAGTAGCGGGACAGGGGGCGCCGATGGCTACACCTTC. Its protein is CASSGTGGADGYTF. The variable domain in full, with the rest retrieved from reference TRBV19 and TRBJ1-2, is DGGITQSPKYLFRKEGQNVTLSCEQNLNHDAMYWYRQDPGQGLRLIYYSQIVNDFQKGDIAEGYSVSREKKESFPLTVTSAQKNPTAFYLCASSGTGGADGYTFGSGTRLTVV.

CDR3 amino acids: CASSPDRLNEQFF. CDR3 DNA sequence: TGCGCCAGCAGCCCGGACAGACTCAATGAGCAGTTCTTC. The chain combines TRBV5-1 with TRBJ2-1, with D tentatively TRBD1 (6 bases). V lost 4 bases, J lost 6 bases, and 11 bases lay in between. The CDR3 consists of 13 residues. Germline CDR1 reads SGHRS; CDR2 reads YFSETQ. The variable domain in full, with the rest retrieved from reference TRBV5-1 and TRBJ2-1, is KAGVTQTPRYLIKTRGQQVTLSCSPISGHRSVSWYQQTPGQGLQFLFEYFSETQRNKGNFPGRFSGRQFSNSRSEMNVSTLELGDSALYLCASSPDRLNEQFFGPGTRLTVL.

CDR3 in amino acids: CSVDSAGGNTGELFF. CDR3 coding DNA: TGCAGCGTTGATTCGGCGGGGGGGAACACCGGGGAGCTGTTTTTT. The chain employs TRBV29-1 and TRBJ2-2, with 8 bases matching TRBD2. This CDR3 has 15 amino acids. Trimming took 3 bases from V and 1 from J; bases not matched to a gene: 4. Germline V gene sequence: CDR1 SQVTM, CDR2 ANQGSEA.

The chain has TRBV28 and TRBJ1-5; D is uncertain. The CDR3 is 14 residues long. V lost 7 bases and J 0 bases, leaving 10 bases between the germline ends. The germline CDR1 and CDR2 sequences are MDHEN and SYDVKM. CDR3 in amino acids: CASKEGVSNQPQHF. Written as DNA, the CDR3 is TGTGCCAGCAAGGAGGGCGTTAGCAATCAGCCCCAGCATTTT.

The chain couples TRBV7-2 to TRBJ2-5; maybe TRBD1 (5 bases). V lost 5 bases and J lost 2, with 15 bases in between. The germline V gene has CDR1 SGHTA and CDR2 FQGNSA. CDR3 length: 15 residues. This chain's CDR3 is CASSPNAGKQETQYF. Written as DNA, the CDR3 is TGTGCCAGCAGCCCCAATGCAGGGAAGCAAGAGACCCAGTACTTC. The complete variable domain, with remaining parts taken from reference TRBV7-2 and TRBJ2-5, reads GAGVSQSPSNKVTEKGKDVELRCDPISGHTALYWYRQSLGQGLEFLIYFQGNSAPDKSGLPSDRFSAERTGGSVSTLTIQRTQQEDSAVYLCASSPNAGKQETQYFGPGTRLLVL.

V and J are TRBV19 and TRBJ1-5; D call uncertain. Trimming removed 0 bases at V and 5 bases at J, with 14 bases between. This CDR3 spans 16 amino acids. Germline V gene lookup returns CDR1 LNHDA and CDR2 SQIVND (reference sequence). The DNA of the CDR3 is TGTGCCAGTAGTATAGACCCGATCCCCGGGTATCAGCCCCAGCATTTT. The encoded protein is CASSIDPIPGYQPQHF. Full variable domain (missing parts from reference TRBV19 and TRBJ1-5): DGGITQSPKYLFRKEGQNVTLSCEQNLNHDAMYWYRQDPGQGLRLIYYSQIVNDFQKGDIAEGYSVSREKKESFPLTVTSAQKNPTAFYLCASSIDPIPGYQPQHFGDGTRLSIL.

This chain connects TRBV3-1 (or the pseudogene TRBV3-2) to TRBJ1-1; 7 bases fit TRBD1. Germline-derived CDR1 and CDR2 are LGHDT and YNNKEL (reference sequence). Trimming removed 4 bases from V and 7 bases from J; junction bases left unmatched: 12. The CDR3 loop spans 15 amino acids. CDR3 sequence reads: CASSLVLGQQGEAFF. The CDR3 DNA reads TGTGCCAGCAGCCTTGTATTGGGACAGCAGGGTGAAGCTTTCTTT.

The CDR3 region is CASRVLDQPQHF. The CDR3, as DNA: TGTGCCAGTAGGGTACTTGATCAGCCCCAGCATTTT. The chain employs TRBV19 and TRBJ1-5; D is ambiguous. This CDR3 has 12 residues. V lost 6 bases and J 5 bases, leaving 8 bases between the germline ends. Per the germline V gene, CDR1 is LNHDA and CDR2 is SQIVND (reference sequence).

V gene TRBV11-2 combines with J gene TRBJ1-3; TRBD1 matches at 10 bases. Germline V lookup: CDR1 SGHAT, CDR2 FQNNGV. The CDR3 spans 15 residues. V was clipped by 3 bases and J by 9 bases; unmatched bases: 8. CDR3 nucleotides: TGTGCCAGCAGCTTCGGCGGGACAGGGGTCAGCACCATATATTTT. Encoded protein: CASSFGGTGVSTIYF.

The chain's CDR3 is CSVETGAGNTGELFF. The CDR3 DNA sequence: TGCAGCGTTGAAACAGGGGCCGGGAACACCGGGGAGCTGTTTTTT. V usage is TRBV29-1 and J usage is TRBJ2-2, with 7 bases lining up with TRBD1. The V segment lost 2 bases and the J segment 1 base; nucleotides outside the gene matches: 4. The germline gives CDR1 SQVTM, CDR2 ANQGSEA. The CDR3 has 15 residues.

A few counts support this clone. This chain joins TRBV7-6 and TRBJ2-7, with 7 bases that match TRBD1. The ends lost 5 bases at V and 6 bases at J; junction bases unmatched: 4. This CDR3 has 12 amino acids. CDR1 and CDR2 from the germline V gene are SGHVS and FNYEAQ. This chain's CDR3 is CASSIQGSEQYF. The CDR3, as DNA: TGTGCCAGCAGCATACAGGGGAGCGAGCAGTACTTC.

The CDR3 is CASSPSSKQETQYF. In DNA, the CDR3 is TGTGCCAGCAGCCCCTCTAGCAAACAAGAGACCCAGTACTTC. The rearrangement uses TRBV3-1 (or the pseudogene TRBV3-2) and TRBJ2-5, with D tentatively TRBD2 (5 bases). The CDR3 runs to 14 residues. The V and J ends lost 4 bases and 2 bases respectively, with 11 bases between them. Germline CDR1 LGHDT, CDR2 YNNKEL (reference sequence).

The CDR3 DNA is TGCAGCGCCACACAGGGGGATGTCACTGAAGCTTTCTTT. It encodes CSATQGDVTEAFF. The V gene is TRBV29-1, the J gene TRBJ1-1, with TRBD1 matching over 8 bases. Looked up from germline, CDR1 is SQVTM and CDR2 is ANQGSEA. The CDR3 sequence is 13 residues long. After removal of 7 bases from V and 4 bases from J, the junction contained 8 bases not matched to a gene.

The chain uses TRBV11-2 and TRBJ2-1; TRBD2 aligns across 11 bases. The V segment lost 6 bases and the J segment 6 bases; nucleotides outside the gene matches: 7. The CDR3 spans 15 residues. Germline CDR1 is SGHAT and CDR2 is FQNNGV. CDR3 DNA sequence: TGTGCCAGCAGGCTCATAGCGGGGGGGATCAATGAGCAGTTCTTC. It translates to CASRLIAGGINEQFF.

The genes are TRBV6-1 and TRBJ1-3; D gene ambiguous. Per germline, CDR1 MNHNS and CDR2 SASEGT. The CDR3 extends over 15 amino acids. The V gene lost 1 base and the J gene lost 0 bases, with 7 bases spanning the gap. The CDR3 bases are TGTGCCAGCAGTGAAGTGGCAGGCTCTGGAAACACCATATATTTT. This codes for CASSEVAGSGNTIYF.

V and J are TRBV3-1 (or the pseudogene TRBV3-2) and TRBJ1-2, with 8 bases that match TRBD1. The CDR3 sequence is 13 residues long. Per germline, CDR1 LGHDT and CDR2 YNNKEL (reference sequence). Losses at the gene ends were 4 bases for V and 2 bases for J; bases not matched to a gene: 0. The CDR3 region is CASSPGGNYGYTF. Here the CDR3 DNA reads TGTGCCAGCAGCCCAGGGGGCAACTATGGCTACACCTTC.

The chain employs TRBV19 and TRBJ1-2; a possible D gene is TRBD1 (6 bases). The CDR3 sequence is 16 residues long. Germline lookup yields CDR1 LNHDA and CDR2 SQIVND (reference sequence). V lost 4 bases to trimming and J lost 1 base, with 16 bases between them. CDR3 loop: CASSTSGTNNNYGYTF. CDR3 nucleotide sequence: TGTGCCAGTAGTACATCCGGGACAAACAATAACTATGGCTACACCTTC.

This clone was counted between two and nine times. This chain uses TRBV12-5 with TRBJ2-7; TRBD2 matches at 10 bases. The V gene's germline CDR1 is LGHNT and CDR2 FRNRAP. The CDR3 runs to 15 residues. Trimming removed 7 bases from V and 4 bases from J; junction bases left unmatched: 10. This CDR3 is CASAGERGGRYEQYF. CDR3 sequence (DNA): TGTGCTAGTGCCGGGGAGCGGGGGGGCAGGTACGAGCAGTACTTC.

The chain uses TRBV5-5 and TRBJ1-4; no definite D call. Per the germline V gene, CDR1 is SGHKS and CDR2 is YYEKEE (reference sequence). The CDR3 consists of 15 residues. The V gene lost 0 bases and the J gene lost 0 bases, with 6 bases spanning the gap. This chain's CDR3 is CASSLGAPTNEKLFF. CDR3 DNA: TGTGCCAGCAGCTTGGGGGCACCAACTAATGAAAAACTGTTTTTT.

V usage is TRBV29-1 and J usage is TRBJ1-4; tentatively, D is TRBD1 (6 bases). Trimming removed 4 bases from V and 5 bases from J, with 11 bases in between. The CDR3 contains 13 residues. The germline V gene has CDR1 SQVTM and CDR2 ANQGSEA. CDR3 region: CSVGTAKNEKLFF. The CDR3 nucleotides read TGCAGCGTTGGGACAGCTAAAAATGAAAAACTGTTTTTT.

CDR3 sequence: CASSLTEGCQPQHF. For the CDR3, the DNA is TGTGCCAGCAGCTTAACGGAGGGATGTCAGCCCCAGCATTTT. The J gene is TRBJ1-5, the V gene TRBV7-4; no clear D. Germline V lookup: CDR1 SGHVT, CDR2 SQSDAQ. The CDR3 is 14 amino acids. With 2 bases removed from V and 6 bases from J, the gap between germline ends came to 11 bases.

The chain couples TRBV10-3 to TRBJ2-7, with D perhaps TRBD2 (5 bases). V dropped 4 bases and J dropped 4 bases, with 8 bases sitting between them. CDR3 length: 12 residues. From germline, CDR1 is ENHRY and CDR2 SYGVKD. The DNA for the CDR3 is TGTGCCATCAGTGGGGGAGCGTACGAGCAGTACTTC. Protein: CAISGGAYEQYF.

The rearrangement uses TRBV12-3 or TRBV12-4 and TRBJ1-2; 9 bases line up with TRBD1. Germline trimming cut 5 bases from V and 4 bases from J; bases unmatched to any gene: 2. CDR3 size: 13 residues. CDR3 sequence (DNA): TGTGCCAGCAGTACAGGGGGCGTCTATGGCTACACCTTC. Translation: CASSTGGVYGYTF.

CDR3 amino acids: CASSPRKEAFF. The CDR3 DNA is TGTGCCAGCAGCCCACGAAAAGAGGCTTTCTTT. The chain uses TRBV9 and TRBJ1-1; D remains ambiguous. V lost 4 bases and J 11 bases, leaving 12 bases between the germline ends. This CDR3 has 11 residues. Germline CDR1 SGDLS, CDR2 YYNGEE.

J is TRBJ2-7 and V is TRBV11-2; possibly TRBD1 for D (5 bases). The germline CDR1 and CDR2 sequences are SGHAT and FQNNGV. V was clipped by 8 bases and J by 6 bases, with 17 bases between them. This CDR3 comprises 13 residues. CDR3 loop: CASQAGLSGEQYF. The CDR3 region has the DNA TGTGCCAGCCAGGCAGGGCTTTCGGGCGAGCAGTACTTC.

This chain links TRBV7-8 with TRBJ2-5; D is unclear. Looked up from germline, CDR1 is SGHVS and CDR2 is FQNEAQ. This CDR3 is built from 11 residues. The germline V and J ends were trimmed by 3 bases and 5 bases, with 4 bases remaining between them. CDR3 in DNA: TGTGCCAGCAGCTTTTCGGAGACCCAGTACTTC. Its protein product is CASSFSETQYF.

The chain carries TRBV20-1 and TRBJ1-5; D possibly corresponds to TRBD1 (5 bases). The CDR3 is made up of 14 amino acids. Germline V lookup: CDR1 DFQATT, CDR2 SNEGSKA (reference sequence). V was cut by 3 bases and J by 1 base, with 10 bases left in between. The CDR3 DNA sequence: TGCAGTGCTAGTGTCGGGGGGAGCAATCAGCCCCAGCATTTT. This sequence encodes CSASVGGSNQPQHF.

This clone has only one observation. The V call is TRBV5-8, the J call TRBJ1-1; D gene ambiguous. The CDR3 contains 12 residues. Per the germline V gene, CDR1 is SGHTS and CDR2 is YDEGEE. With 1 base removed from V and 8 bases from J, the gap between germline ends came to 9 bases. The DNA for the CDR3 is TGTGCCAGCAGCTTGTCCGGGGTAGAAGCTTTCTTT. Translated, it gives CASSLSGVEAFF. Combining the CDR3 with reference TRBV5-8 and TRBJ1-1 gives the whole variable domain EAGVTQSPTHLIKTRGQQATLRCSPISGHTSVYWYQQALGLGLQFLLWYDEGEERNRGNFPPRFSGRQFPNYSSELNVNALELEDSALYLCASSLSGVEAFFGQGTRLTVV.

The chain is built from TRBV28 and TRBJ1-1; 8 nucleotides match TRBD1. Germline V gene lookup returns CDR1 MDHEN and CDR2 SYDVKM. CDR3 length equals 13 residues. Unmatched junction bases numbered 5, after V lost 8 bases and J lost 3 bases. The CDR3 DNA sequence: TGTGCCAGCCGACAGGGGCTGTACACTGAAGCTTTCTTT. Translation gives CASRQGLYTEAFF.

The chain is built from TRBV4-1 and TRBJ1-5, with 8 bases aligning to TRBD1. The CDR3 is made up of 15 amino acids. With V trimmed by 3 bases and J by 6 bases, 7 bases remained unmatched. Germline V CDR1 and CDR2: MGHRA, YSYEKL. The CDR3: CASSQWTGSGQPQHF. The DNA of the CDR3 is TGCGCCAGCAGCCAGTGGACAGGGTCAGGTCAGCCCCAGCATTTT.